Listed below are T cell receptor beta chains from one sample, sequenced in a study of CD8 T cells in ankylosing spondylitis. MiXCR was run by TCRdb on the 5' RACE reads, yielding one entry per CDR3 protein. The table includes about 360,000 distinct CDR3 sequences, roughly 15% detected once. Material for sequencing was blood, either unsorted or a sorted T cell fraction (not recorded which). These receptors all stem from a male donor with ankylosing spondylitis or in good health (not recorded which). The CDR3 runs from the conserved cysteine through the conserved F or W. D genes are given only for firm matches. A row's size may be missing; if present it is once, few, many or a size class.

size | J | D | V | CDR3
few | TRBJ2-7 | NA | TRBV7-2 | CASSANRGGQYF
NA | TRBJ2-3 | TRBD1 | TRBV29-1 | CSSGSGTDTDTQYF
NA | TRBJ2-3 | NA | TRBV7-7 | CATTRQPTSTDTQYF
NA | TRBJ2-5 | NA | TRBV5-1 | CASSLGGKGQETQYF
many | TRBJ1-1 | NA | TRBV12-3/TRBV12-4 | CASSASLNTEAFF
many | TRBJ1-2 | NA | TRBV10-3 | CAISKKGSSYTF
once | TRBJ1-1 | NA | TRBV20-1 | CSARSGNTEAFF
many | TRBJ1-5 | NA | TRBV7-8 | CASSQRTGNQPQHF
NA | TRBJ2-1 | NA | TRBV11-2 | CASSYRGAGLWGEQFF
NA | TRBJ2-7 | TRBD1 | TRBV5-1 | CASSLGSGDRARHEQYF
few | TRBJ1-5 | NA | TRBV29-1 | CSAGMGAPGQPQHF
few | TRBJ2-5 | NA | TRBV4-2 | CASSQEVPLRETQYF
few | TRBJ1-2 | TRBD1 | TRBV5-1 | CASSGLDGTGPYGYTF
NA | TRBJ2-7 | NA | TRBV7-6 | CASSLRTEGEQYF
few | TRBJ1-4 | NA | TRBV20-1 | CSARGRTTNEKLFF
NA | TRBJ1-1 | TRBD1 | TRBV12-3/TRBV12-4 | CASRPDRANTEAFF
many | TRBJ1-6 | NA | TRBV12-3/TRBV12-4 | CASSLAWDSPLHF
few | TRBJ2-7 | TRBD1 | TRBV3-1 | CASSQDWGTGRVEQYF
few | TRBJ2-1 | NA | TRBV12-3/TRBV12-4 | CASSEHMDEQFF
few | TRBJ1-2 | TRBD1 | TRBV20-1 | CSASRTGMNGYTF
few | TRBJ2-1 | TRBD2 | TRBV5-1 | CASSLAPSGGAHEQFF
NA | TRBJ2-7 | TRBD2 | TRBV5-1 | CASSLVAGDQYEQYF
few | TRBJ2-1 | TRBD2 | TRBV20-1 | CSARGSGGASVNEQFF
once | TRBJ2-3 | NA | TRBV6-1 | CATLGDVESWVTQYF
few | TRBJ2-3 | NA | TRBV5-1 | CASSSYLPGDTQYF
many | TRBJ1-4 | TRBD1 | TRBV12-3/TRBV12-4 | CASSLVQGDEKLFF
many | TRBJ1-1 | NA | TRBV5-1 | CASSLTATSTEAFF
NA | TRBJ1-1 | NA | TRBV5-1 | CASSSLTEMNTEAFF
NA | TRBJ2-7 | NA | TRBV7-9 | CASLISGSYEQYF
NA | TRBJ2-1 | NA | TRBV10-3 | CAISAGPTGMDEQFF
few | TRBJ2-2 | TRBD1 | TRBV5-6 | CASSPGTGRTGELFF
NA | TRBJ2-1 | TRBD2 | TRBV10-3 | CAISRTSGRAGNEQFF
NA | TRBJ2-1 | TRBD1 | TRBV5-1 | CASSSRDRGWNEQFF
few | TRBJ1-4 | NA | TRBV9 | CASSPDSNNEKLFF
many | TRBJ2-1 | NA | TRBV5-6 | CASSFNLGYNEQFF